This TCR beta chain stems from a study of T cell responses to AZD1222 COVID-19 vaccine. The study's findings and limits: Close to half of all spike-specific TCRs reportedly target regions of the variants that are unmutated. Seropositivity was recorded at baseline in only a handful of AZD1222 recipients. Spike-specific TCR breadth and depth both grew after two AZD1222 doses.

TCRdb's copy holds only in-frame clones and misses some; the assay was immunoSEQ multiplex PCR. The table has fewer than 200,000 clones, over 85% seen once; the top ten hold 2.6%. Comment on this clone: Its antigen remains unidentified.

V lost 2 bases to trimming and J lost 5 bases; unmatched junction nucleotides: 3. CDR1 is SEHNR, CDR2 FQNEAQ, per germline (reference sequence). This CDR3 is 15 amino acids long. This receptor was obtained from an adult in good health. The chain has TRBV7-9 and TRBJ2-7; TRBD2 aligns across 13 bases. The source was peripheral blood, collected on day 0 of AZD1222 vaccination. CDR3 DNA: TGTGCCAGCAGCTTAACTAGCGGGAGGGTCCACGAGCAGTACTTC. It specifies CASSLTSGRVHEQYF. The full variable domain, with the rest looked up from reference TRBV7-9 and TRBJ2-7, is DTGVSQNPRHKITKRGQNVTFRCDPISEHNRLYWYRQTLGQGPEFLTYFQNEAQLEKSRLLSDRFSAERPKGSFSTLEIQRTEQGDSAMYLCASSLTSGRVHEQYFGPGTRLTVT.